The rows below give T cell receptor beta chains drawn from one sample of a study of cytomegalovirus exposure and HLA in healthy donors. Repertoires were generated with immunoSEQ multiplex PCR, while TCRdb's copy carries only in-frame clones and drops some. The table shows fewer than 250,000 clones, with about 81% occurring only once. Specimen: PBMCs. The receptors were sampled from a man aged 18-30 years in good health and CMV-seronegative. Both conserved end residues are part of each CDR3. A D gene is named only where the DNA matches it firmly. Not every row has a clone size; where given, it reads once, few, many or a size class.

D gene: TRBD2
V gene: TRBV4-3
clone size: NA
J gene: TRBJ2-1
CDR3 protein: CASTENWLAGGAEQFF
CDR3 DNA: TGCGCCAGCACCGAGAATTGGCTAGCGGGAGGGGCTGAGCAGTTCTTC

D gene: NA
V gene: TRBV2
clone size: NA
J gene: TRBJ1-6
CDR3 protein: CASGVRHRDRSPLHF
CDR3 DNA: TGTGCCAGCGGGGTCCGCCACCGCGACAGATCCCCGCTCCACTTT

D gene: TRBD1
V gene: TRBV5-1
clone size: NA
J gene: TRBJ2-2
CDR3 protein: CASSSRDRGRIGELFF
CDR3 DNA: TGCGCCAGCAGCTCCCGGGACAGGGGGCGAATCGGGGAGCTGTTTTTT

D gene: TRBD1
V gene: TRBV19
clone size: NA
J gene: TRBJ2-5
CDR3 protein: CASTATGGGETQYF
CDR3 DNA: TGTGCCAGTACCGCGACAGGGGGGGGAGAGACCCAGTACTTC

D gene: NA
V gene: TRBV19
clone size: NA
J gene: TRBJ2-2
CDR3 protein: CASSIETVTNTGELFF
CDR3 DNA: TGTGCCAGTAGTATCGAGACAGTGACTAACACCGGGGAGCTGTTTTTT

D gene: NA
V gene: TRBV7-8
clone size: NA
J gene: TRBJ2-5
CDR3 protein: CASSLGQEATQYF
CDR3 DNA: TGTGCCAGCAGCTTAGGACAGGAGGCGACCCAGTACTTC

D gene: NA
V gene: TRBV7-9
clone size: few
J gene: TRBJ2-3
CDR3 protein: CASSSDVVATQYF
CDR3 DNA: TGTGCCAGCAGCTCTGATGTAGTTGCTACGCAGTATTTT

D gene: NA
V gene: TRBV7-9
clone size: NA
J gene: TRBJ2-5
CDR3 protein: CSSSHGGIGQETQYF
CDR3 DNA: TGTTCCAGCAGCCACGGGGGAATTGGGCAAGAGACCCAGTACTTC

D gene: TRBD2
V gene: TRBV4-1
clone size: NA
J gene: TRBJ2-1
CDR3 protein: CASSQETSSGSYNEQFF
CDR3 DNA: TGCGCCAGCAGCCAAGAAACTTCTAGCGGGAGCTACAATGAGCAGTTCTTC

D gene: TRBD1
V gene: TRBV7-3
clone size: NA
J gene: TRBJ1-2
CDR3 protein: CASSGPGGYGYTF
CDR3 DNA: TGTGCCAGCAGCGGACCAGGGGGCTATGGCTACACCTTC

D gene: TRBD1
V gene: TRBV5-4
clone size: NA
J gene: TRBJ2-2
CDR3 protein: CASSWDSLTGELFF
CDR3 DNA: TGTGCCAGCAGCTGGGACAGCTTAACCGGGGAGCTGTTTTTT

D gene: TRBD2
V gene: TRBV18
clone size: NA
J gene: TRBJ2-7
CDR3 protein: CASSLTGGLAGILAEQYF
CDR3 DNA: TGTGCCAGCTCCCTCACCGGCGGATTAGCGGGCATCCTTGCCGAGCAGTACTTC

D gene: TRBD2
V gene: TRBV6-5
clone size: NA
J gene: TRBJ2-3
CDR3 protein: CASSRSGGTDTQYF
CDR3 DNA: TGTGCCAGCAGCCGTAGCGGGGGGACAGATACGCAGTATTTT

D gene: TRBD1
V gene: TRBV9
clone size: NA
J gene: TRBJ2-7
CDR3 protein: CASSPRDRGEKSYEQYF
CDR3 DNA: TGTGCCAGCAGCCCCCGGGACAGGGGCGAAAAATCCTACGAGCAGTACTTC

D gene: NA
V gene: TRBV7-9
clone size: NA
J gene: TRBJ2-1
CDR3 protein: CASSLARSGNEQFF
CDR3 DNA: TGTGCCAGCAGCTTAGCCCGAAGCGGGAATGAGCAGTTCTTC

D gene: NA
V gene: TRBV19
clone size: NA
J gene: TRBJ2-3
CDR3 protein: CASSMGGSTPRFTDTQYF
CDR3 DNA: TGTGCCAGTAGTATGGGAGGCTCGACCCCCAGATTTACAGATACGCAGTATTTT

D gene: TRBD1
V gene: TRBV6-5
clone size: NA
J gene: TRBJ1-5
CDR3 protein: CASSPDRGNQPQHF
CDR3 DNA: TGTGCCAGCAGTCCGGACAGGGGCAATCAGCCCCAGCATTTT

D gene: TRBD2
V gene: TRBV28
clone size: NA
J gene: TRBJ2-3
CDR3 protein: CASRGLAGGPTLTDTQYF
CDR3 DNA: TGTGCCAGCAGGGGACTAGCGGGAGGGCCCACTCTCACAGATACGCAGTATTTT

D gene: TRBD2
V gene: TRBV19
clone size: NA
J gene: TRBJ2-3
CDR3 protein: CASSPGGGRTDTQYF
CDR3 DNA: TGTGCCAGTAGTCCCGGGGGGGGGCGCACAGATACGCAGTATTTT

D gene: TRBD1
V gene: TRBV9
clone size: NA
J gene: TRBJ1-6
CDR3 protein: CASSKSGTANSPLHF
CDR3 DNA: TGTGCCAGCAGCAAATCCGGGACAGCGAATTCACCCCTCCACTTT

D gene: NA
V gene: TRBV10-3
clone size: NA
J gene: TRBJ2-1
CDR3 protein: CAIGEVSKRFF
CDR3 DNA: TGTGCCATCGGGGAGGTATCGAAGCGGTTCTTC

D gene: NA
V gene: TRBV7-9
clone size: NA
J gene: TRBJ2-2
CDR3 protein: CASSGAGPRNTGELFF
CDR3 DNA: TGTGCCAGCAGCGGGGCGGGACCCCGAAACACCGGGGAGCTGTTTTTT

D gene: TRBD2
V gene: TRBV19
clone size: NA
J gene: TRBJ2-7
CDR3 protein: CASSIALAGGLSSYEQYF
CDR3 DNA: TGTGCCAGTAGTATTGCTCTAGCGGGGGGACTGAGCTCCTACGAGCAGTACTTC

D gene: TRBD1
V gene: TRBV15
clone size: once
J gene: TRBJ2-2
CDR3 protein: CATSRDRGNWYPGELFF
CDR3 DNA: TGTGCCACCAGCCGGGACAGGGGGAATTGGTATCCCGGGGAGCTGTTTTTT

D gene: NA
V gene: TRBV20-1
clone size: NA
J gene: TRBJ2-7
CDR3 protein: CSASKGDEQYF
CDR3 DNA: TGCAGTGCCAGCAAAGGAGACGAGCAGTACTTC

D gene: NA
V gene: TRBV7-2
clone size: NA
J gene: TRBJ2-1
CDR3 protein: CASSLAGLNNEQFF
CDR3 DNA: TGTGCCAGCAGCTTAGCGGGCCTAAATAATGAGCAGTTCTTC

D gene: TRBD1
V gene: TRBV5-1
clone size: NA
J gene: TRBJ1-1
CDR3 protein: CASRWTGGEAFF
CDR3 DNA: TGCGCCAGCAGGTGGACAGGGGGCGAAGCTTTCTTT

D gene: NA
V gene: TRBV18
clone size: NA
J gene: TRBJ1-2
CDR3 protein: CASSPRGGEVSGYTF
CDR3 DNA: TGTGCCAGCTCACCACGGGGGGGCGAGGTGTCTGGCTACACCTTC

D gene: NA
V gene: TRBV2
clone size: NA
J gene: TRBJ2-1
CDR3 protein: CASRREESYNEQFF
CDR3 DNA: TGTGCCAGTCGGAGGGAGGAATCCTACAATGAGCAGTTCTTC

D gene: TRBD2
V gene: TRBV9
clone size: NA
J gene: TRBJ2-1
CDR3 protein: CASSVNNGRGYNEQFF
CDR3 DNA: TGTGCCAGCAGCGTTAATAACGGGAGGGGGTACAATGAGCAGTTCTTC

D gene: TRBD2
V gene: TRBV7-2
clone size: NA
J gene: TRBJ2-5
CDR3 protein: CASSLGPAGGPGETQYF
CDR3 DNA: TGTGCCAGCAGCTTAGGACCAGCGGGGGGGCCTGGAGAGACCCAGTACTTC

D gene: NA
V gene: TRBV30
clone size: NA
J gene: TRBJ1-5
CDR3 protein: CAWSTGVSNQPQHF
CDR3 DNA: TGTGCCTGGAGTACGGGTGTTAGCAATCAGCCCCAGCATTTT

D gene: NA
V gene: TRBV18
clone size: few
J gene: TRBJ1-2
CDR3 protein: CASSPPGNPAGYGYTF
CDR3 DNA: TGTGCCAGCTCACCACCGGGGAACCCCGCAGGGTATGGCTACACCTTC

D gene: TRBD2
V gene: TRBV7-8
clone size: NA
J gene: TRBJ2-3
CDR3 protein: CASSSRRTSGRTDTQYF
CDR3 DNA: TGTGCCAGCAGCTCCCGTCGGACTAGCGGCCGCACAGATACGCAGTATTTT

D gene: NA
V gene: TRBV9
clone size: NA
J gene: TRBJ2-1
CDR3 protein: CASSVVSGGSGDEQFF
CDR3 DNA: TGTGCCAGCAGCGTAGTCTCTGGTGGGAGCGGTGATGAGCAGTTCTTC

D gene: TRBD1
V gene: TRBV28
clone size: few
J gene: TRBJ2-7
CDR3 protein: CASRPPLGTGAYEQYF
CDR3 DNA: TGTGCCAGCAGGCCACCCCTCGGGACAGGGGCCTACGAGCAGTACTTC

D gene: TRBD1
V gene: TRBV7-9
clone size: NA
J gene: TRBJ2-7
CDR3 protein: CASSTGTGSYEQYF
CDR3 DNA: TGTGCCAGCAGCACTGGGACAGGCTCCTACGAGCAGTACTTC

D gene: TRBD1
V gene: TRBV15
clone size: NA
J gene: TRBJ2-7
CDR3 protein: CATRHRDRSYEQYF
CDR3 DNA: TGTGCCACCAGACACCGGGACAGATCCTACGAGCAGTACTTC

D gene: TRBD1
V gene: TRBV5-4
clone size: NA
J gene: TRBJ2-7
CDR3 protein: CASSSGTGSYEQYF
CDR3 DNA: TGTGCCAGCAGTTCCGGGACAGGGTCCTACGAGCAGTACTTC

D gene: TRBD1
V gene: TRBV27
clone size: NA
J gene: TRBJ2-1
CDR3 protein: CASSLSAGLPDRGPSSYNEQFF
CDR3 DNA: TGTGCCAGCAGTTTATCCGCCGGCCTGCCCGACAGGGGGCCCAGCTCCTACAATGAGCAGTTCTTC

D gene: NA
V gene: TRBV5-4
clone size: once
J gene: TRBJ2-2
CDR3 protein: CASKDPTGSNTGELFF
CDR3 DNA: TGTGCCAGCAAAGACCCGACAGGTTCGAACACCGGGGAGCTGTTTTTT

D gene: TRBD1
V gene: TRBV7-9
clone size: NA
J gene: TRBJ2-5
CDR3 protein: CSSSLVPGGTGGQETQYF
CDR3 DNA: TGTTCCAGCAGCTTAGTTCCGGGAGGGACAGGGGGCCAAGAGACCCAGTACTTC

D gene: NA
V gene: TRBV4-3
clone size: NA
J gene: TRBJ1-2
CDR3 protein: CASSQEVGANYGYTF
CDR3 DNA: TGCGCCAGCAGCCAAGAGGTGGGGGCCAACTATGGCTACACCTTC

D gene: NA
V gene: TRBV15
clone size: once
J gene: TRBJ1-2
CDR3 protein: CATSRGQLNYGYTF
CDR3 DNA: TGTGCCACCAGCAGAGGACAGTTGAACTATGGCTACACCTTC

D gene: TRBD2
V gene: TRBV27
clone size: NA
J gene: TRBJ2-1
CDR3 protein: CASSRAGGRFFYNEQFF
CDR3 DNA: TGTGCCAGCAGTAGAGCGGGAGGGCGATTTTTCTACAATGAGCAGTTCTTC

D gene: NA
V gene: TRBV5-1
clone size: NA
J gene: TRBJ1-1
CDR3 protein: CASSLRGLSGTEAFF
CDR3 DNA: TGCGCCAGCAGCTTGAGGGGCTTATCGGGCACTGAAGCTTTCTTT